This T cell receptor beta chain was identified during a study of identical twins. The CDR3 spans 16 residues. V lost 3 bases to trimming and J lost 4 bases; unmatched junction nucleotides: 7. Germline CDR1 and CDR2: SGHNT and YYREEE (reference sequence). One entry per CDR3 protein, called by TCRdb with MiXCR from the 5' RACE reads. The sample carries 600,000 to 800,000 distinct CDR3 sequences, about 20% recorded once. The sample also formed part of further work on T cells expressing NK-cell markers.

The receptor was isolated from a woman between 18 and 29 years old in good health. Sequencing was done on a sample of PBMCs. This chain connects TRBV5-4 to TRBJ2-3, with TRBD2 matching 11 bases. The CDR3 coding sequence is TGTGCCAGCAGCTCCACTAGCGGGGGCTTCTCAGATACGCAGTATTTT. This codes for CASSSTSGGFSDTQYF.